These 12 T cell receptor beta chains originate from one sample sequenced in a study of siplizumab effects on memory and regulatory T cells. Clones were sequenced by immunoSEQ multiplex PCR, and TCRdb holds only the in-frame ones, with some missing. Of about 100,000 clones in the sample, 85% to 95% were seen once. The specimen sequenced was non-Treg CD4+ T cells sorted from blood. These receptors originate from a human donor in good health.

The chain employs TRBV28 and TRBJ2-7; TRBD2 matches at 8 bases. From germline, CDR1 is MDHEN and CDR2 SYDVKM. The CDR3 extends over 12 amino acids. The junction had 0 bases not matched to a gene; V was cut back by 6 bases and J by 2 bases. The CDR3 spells CASRAGAYEQYF. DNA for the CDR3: TGTGCCAGCAGAGCGGGAGCCTACGAGCAGTACTTC.

CDR3: CATSRETTSYNEQFF. CDR3 DNA sequence: TGTGCCACCAGCAGAGAGACTACTTCCTACAATGAGCAGTTCTTC. The chain recombines TRBV15 with TRBJ2-1; a possible D gene is TRBD2 (5 bases). Germline V gives CDR1 LNHNV, CDR2 YYDKDF (reference sequence). The CDR3 runs to 15 residues. The germline V and J ends were trimmed by 0 bases and 1 base, with 7 bases remaining between them.

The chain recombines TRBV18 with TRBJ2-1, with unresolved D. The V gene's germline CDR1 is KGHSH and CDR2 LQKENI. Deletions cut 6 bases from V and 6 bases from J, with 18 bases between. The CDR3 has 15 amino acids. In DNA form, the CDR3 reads TGTGCCAGCTCCGATGAACATCTCCGAGGCAATGAGCAGTTCTTC. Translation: CASSDEHLRGNEQFF.

The CDR3 DNA follows: TGCAGCGTTGAAGACAGGCGCTATGGCTACACCTTC. It specifies CSVEDRRYGYTF. The V and J genes are TRBV29-1 and TRBJ1-2; no firm D call. CDR1 and CDR2 (germline): SQVTM, ANQGSEA. The CDR3 sequence is 12 residues long. V was pared by 0 bases and J by 4 bases, with 6 bases between.

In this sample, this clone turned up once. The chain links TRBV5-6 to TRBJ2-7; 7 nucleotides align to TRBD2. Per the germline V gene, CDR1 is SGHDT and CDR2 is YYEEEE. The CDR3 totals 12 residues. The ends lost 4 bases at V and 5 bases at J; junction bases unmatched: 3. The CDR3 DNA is TGTGCCAGCAGCGGGGCGGGGGACGAGCAGTACTTC. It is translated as CASSGAGDEQYF.

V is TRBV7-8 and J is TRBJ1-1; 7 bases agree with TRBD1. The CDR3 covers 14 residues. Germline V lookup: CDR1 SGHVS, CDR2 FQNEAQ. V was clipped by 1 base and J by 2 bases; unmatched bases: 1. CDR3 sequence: CASSLEGANTEAFF. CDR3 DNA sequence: TGTGCCAGCAGCTTAGAGGGGGCAAACACTGAAGCTTTCTTT.

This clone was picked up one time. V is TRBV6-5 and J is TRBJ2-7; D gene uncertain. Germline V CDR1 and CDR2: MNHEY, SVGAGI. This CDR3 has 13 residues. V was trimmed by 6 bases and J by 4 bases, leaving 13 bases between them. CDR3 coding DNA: TGTGCCAGCAGCCCCCTAGGAGAATACGAGCAGTACTTC. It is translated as CASSPLGEYEQYF.

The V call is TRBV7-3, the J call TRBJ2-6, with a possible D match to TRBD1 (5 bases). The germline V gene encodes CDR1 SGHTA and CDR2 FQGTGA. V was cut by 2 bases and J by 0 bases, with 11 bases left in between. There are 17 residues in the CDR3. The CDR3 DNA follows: TGTGCCAGCAGCTTACGGCTGGACACCTCTGGGGCCAACGTCCTGACTTTC. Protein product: CASSLRLDTSGANVLTF. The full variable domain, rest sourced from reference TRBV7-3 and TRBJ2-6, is GAGVSQTPSNKVTEKGKYVELRCDPISGHTALYWYRQSLGQGPEFLIYFQGTGAADDSGLPNDRFFAVRPEGSVSTLKIQRTERGDSAVYLCASSLRLDTSGANVLTFGAGSRLTVL.

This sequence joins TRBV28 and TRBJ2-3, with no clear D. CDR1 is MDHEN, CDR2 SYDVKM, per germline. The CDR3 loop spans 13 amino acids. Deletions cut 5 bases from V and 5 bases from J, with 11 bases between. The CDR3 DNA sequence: TGTGCCAGCAGTCCCCCCGCTCTAGATACGCAGTATTTT. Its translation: CASSPPALDTQYF.

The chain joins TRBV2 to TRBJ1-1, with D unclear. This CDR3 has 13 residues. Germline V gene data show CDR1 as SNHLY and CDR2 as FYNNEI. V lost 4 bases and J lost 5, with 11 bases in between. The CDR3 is CASSGRGGTEAFF. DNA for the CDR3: TGTGCCAGCAGTGGGCGGGGAGGTACTGAAGCTTTCTTT.

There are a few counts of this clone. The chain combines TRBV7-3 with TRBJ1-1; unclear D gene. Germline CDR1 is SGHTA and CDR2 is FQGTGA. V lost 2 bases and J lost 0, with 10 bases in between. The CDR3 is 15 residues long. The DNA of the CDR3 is TGTGCCAGCAGCTTACATGGTGGCCTGAACACTGAAGCTTTCTTT. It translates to CASSLHGGLNTEAFF.

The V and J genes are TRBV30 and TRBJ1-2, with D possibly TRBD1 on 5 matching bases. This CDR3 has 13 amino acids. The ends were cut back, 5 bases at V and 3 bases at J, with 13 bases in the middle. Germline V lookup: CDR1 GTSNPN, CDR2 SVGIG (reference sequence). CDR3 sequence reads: CAWGSGRYYGYTF. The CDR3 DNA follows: TGTGCCTGGGGATCGGGACGCTACTATGGCTACACCTTC.